The 2 T cell receptor beta chains given below trace back to one sample, sequenced in a study of cytomegalovirus exposure and HLA in healthy donors. PCR used 60 Vbeta primers and 13 Jbeta primers. TCRdb keeps only in-frame clones here, not all; method: immunoSEQ multiplex PCR. The table includes about 130,000 clones, around 79% detected once. Sequenced input: PBMCs. These receptors originate from a woman aged 40 to 55 in good health and CMV-seronegative.

This chain uses TRBV15 with TRBJ2-1, with D possibly matching TRBD2 (5 bases). Per the germline V gene, CDR1 is LNHNV and CDR2 is YYDKDF (reference sequence). This CDR3 spans 14 amino acids. V was trimmed by 7 bases and J by 0 bases, leaving 10 bases between them. The CDR3 region is CATTSGFSYNEQFF. The CDR3 nucleotides read TGTGCCACCACCTCGGGATTCTCCTACAATGAGCAGTTCTTC.

The chain has TRBV5-1 and TRBJ2-2; no clear D gene. V lost 5 bases and J 4 bases, leaving 12 bases between the germline ends. This CDR3 has 14 residues. Germline CDR1 SGHRS, CDR2 YFSETQ. The CDR3 protein is CASSIQFSTGELFF. The CDR3 DNA sequence: TGCGCCAGCAGTATTCAGTTTTCCACCGGGGAGCTGTTTTTT.